Here is one T cell receptor beta chain with its context. Its antigen is undetermined. V dropped 6 bases and J dropped 7 bases, with 12 bases sitting between them. This CDR3 contains 12 residues. Germline CDR1 and CDR2: SGHAT and FQNNGV. Only in-frame clones appear in the TCRdb table, and some are missing; sequencing was by immunoSEQ multiplex PCR. The sample yields under 200,000 clones, around 94% seen once. These data originate in a study of T cell responses to AZD1222 COVID-19 vaccine. For the study at large: Pooled together were second doses at about 4 or about 12 weeks. Study-level findings and limits: White British people made up most donors, females outnumbered males, and clonal diversity was possibly underestimated.

The sequencing used peripheral blood, collected on day 0 of AZD1222 vaccination. The chain is built from TRBV11-2 and TRBJ1-2, with a possible D match to TRBD1 (5 bases). This clonotype was obtained from an adult in good health. The CDR3 protein is CASSLGRSGYTF. The DNA of the CDR3 is TGTGCCAGCAGTCTGGGGCGGAGTGGCTACACCTTC.